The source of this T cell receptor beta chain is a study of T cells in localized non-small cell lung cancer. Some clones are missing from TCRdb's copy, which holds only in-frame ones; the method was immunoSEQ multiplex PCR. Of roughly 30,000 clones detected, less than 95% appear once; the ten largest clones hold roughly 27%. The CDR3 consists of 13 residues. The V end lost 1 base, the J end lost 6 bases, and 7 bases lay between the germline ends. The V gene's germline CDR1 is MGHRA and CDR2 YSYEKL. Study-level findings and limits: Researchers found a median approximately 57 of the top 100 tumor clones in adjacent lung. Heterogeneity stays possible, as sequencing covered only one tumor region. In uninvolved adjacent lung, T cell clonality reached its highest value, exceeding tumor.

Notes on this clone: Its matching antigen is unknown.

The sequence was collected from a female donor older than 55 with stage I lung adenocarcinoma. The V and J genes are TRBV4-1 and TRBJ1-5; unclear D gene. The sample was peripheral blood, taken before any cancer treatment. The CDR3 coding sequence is TGCGCCAGCAGCCAAGCATTGAGTCAGCCCCAGCATTTT. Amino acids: CASSQALSQPQHF.